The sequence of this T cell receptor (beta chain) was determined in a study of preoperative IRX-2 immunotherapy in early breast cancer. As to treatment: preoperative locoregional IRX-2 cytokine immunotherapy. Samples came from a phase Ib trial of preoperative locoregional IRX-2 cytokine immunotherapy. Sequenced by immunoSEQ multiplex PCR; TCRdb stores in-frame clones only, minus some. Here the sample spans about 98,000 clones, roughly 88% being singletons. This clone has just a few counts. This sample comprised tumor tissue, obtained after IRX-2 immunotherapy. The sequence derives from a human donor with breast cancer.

The CDR3 protein is CASSLVISYEQYF. CDR3 sequence (DNA): TGTGCCAGCAGTTTAGTGATCTCCTACGAGCAGTACTTC. The gene calls are TRBV28 and TRBJ2-7; D not resolved. Looked up from germline, CDR1 is MDHEN and CDR2 is SYDVKM. Trimming cost V 2 bases and J 0 bases, with 5 bases left between them. This CDR3 contains 13 residues.